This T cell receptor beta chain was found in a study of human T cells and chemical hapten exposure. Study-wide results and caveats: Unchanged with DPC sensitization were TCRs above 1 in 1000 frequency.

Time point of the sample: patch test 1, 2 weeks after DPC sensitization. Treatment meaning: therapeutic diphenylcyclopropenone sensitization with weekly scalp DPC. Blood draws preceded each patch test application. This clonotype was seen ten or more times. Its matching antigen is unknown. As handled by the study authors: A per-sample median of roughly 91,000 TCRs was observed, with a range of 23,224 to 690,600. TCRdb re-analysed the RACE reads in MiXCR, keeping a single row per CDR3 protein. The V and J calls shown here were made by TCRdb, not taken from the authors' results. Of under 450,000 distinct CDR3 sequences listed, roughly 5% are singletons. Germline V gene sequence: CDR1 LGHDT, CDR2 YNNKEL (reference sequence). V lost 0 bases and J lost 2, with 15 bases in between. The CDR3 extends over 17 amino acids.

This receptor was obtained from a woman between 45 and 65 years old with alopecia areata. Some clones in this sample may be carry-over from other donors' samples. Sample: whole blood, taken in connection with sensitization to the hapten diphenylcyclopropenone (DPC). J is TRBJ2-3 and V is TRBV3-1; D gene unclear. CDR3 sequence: CASSQDSDPWFTDTQYF. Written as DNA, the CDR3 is TGTGCCAGCAGCCAAGATTCGGATCCCTGGTTCACAGATACGCAGTATTTT.